Following are 7 T cell receptor beta chains from one sample sequenced in a study of T cell repertoires in cytomegalovirus infection. TCRdb reprocessed the reads via MiXCR and lists one record per CDR3 protein. In the table there are some 350,000 distinct CDR3 sequences, 25% to 30% of which are singletons. The antigens for these receptors are not known. The sequences come from cultured PBMCs, collected from culture after CMV antigen stimulation. These receptors came from a human donor in good health (CMV status not recorded). Some clones in this sample may be carry-over from other donors' samples.

This clonotype was seen more than once but under ten times. The chain combines TRBV12-3 or TRBV12-4 with TRBJ1-1, with a possible D match to TRBD1 (5 bases). The V gene lost 6 bases and the J gene lost 10 bases, with 27 bases spanning the gap. The CDR3 has 16 residues. The CDR3: CASSRPSNPGVTSAFF. The DNA for the CDR3 is TGTGCCAGCAGCCGACCATCAAATCCGGGGGTTACTTCAGCTTTCTTT.

At least ten counts were recorded for this clonotype. The chain combines TRBV7-9 with TRBJ1-2; no firm D call. This CDR3 contains 13 residues. Looked up from germline, CDR1 is SEHNR and CDR2 is FQNEAQ (reference sequence). Trimming took 3 bases from V and 5 from J, leaving 10 bases between them. The CDR3: CASSFGVSYGYTF. In DNA, the CDR3 is TGTGCCAGCAGCTTCGGGGTTTCTTATGGCTACACCTTC.

This clonotype was found many times. The chain employs TRBV12-5 and TRBJ2-5; D not certain. V gave up 1 base and J gave up 3 bases, with 9 bases separating them. The V gene's germline CDR1 is LGHNT and CDR2 FRNRAP. CDR3 length: 14 amino acids. The CDR3 reads CASGLATVEETQYF. The CDR3 DNA reads TGTGCTAGTGGTTTGGCCACAGTAGAAGAGACCCAGTACTTC.

A few counts support this clonotype. The genes are TRBV11-2 and TRBJ1-1; tentatively, D is TRBD1 (5 bases). CDR1 is SGHAT and CDR2 is FQNNGV in the germline V gene. V shed 0 bases and J shed 8 bases, with 10 bases lying between them. The CDR3 has 13 residues. CDR3 sequence: CASSLDRRGEAFF. The CDR3 coding sequence is TGTGCCAGCAGCTTAGATAGGAGGGGAGAAGCTTTCTTT. The full variable domain, its missing parts supplied by reference TRBV11-2 and TRBJ1-1, is EAGVAQSPRYKIIEKRQSVAFWCNPISGHATLYWYQQILGQGPKLLIQFQNNGVVDDSQLPKDRFSAERLKGVDSTLKIQPAKLEDSAVYLCASSLDRRGEAFFGQGTRLTVV.

This chain's CDR3 is CASSLEGWAQPQHF. The CDR3 bases are TGTGCCAGCAGTTTGGAGGGATGGGCTCAGCCCCAGCATTTT. This sequence joins TRBV27 and TRBJ1-5, with D unclear. V was cut by 3 bases and J by 6 bases, with 12 bases left in between. The CDR3 is 14 residues long. Germline V lookup: CDR1 MNHEY, CDR2 SMNVEV (reference sequence).

The V and J genes are TRBV6-2 or TRBV6-3 and TRBJ2-3; 9 bases match TRBD1. CDR3 length equals 15 residues. Germline V lookup: CDR1 MNHEY, CDR2 SVGEGT. V lost 5 bases, J lost 4 bases, and 7 bases stayed unmatched. CDR3 protein: CASSTGTGIPDTQYF. The CDR3 nucleotides read TGTGCCAGCAGTACTGGGACAGGGATCCCAGATACGCAGTATTTT.

The gene calls are TRBV6-1 and TRBJ2-7; 7 bases map to TRBD1. This CDR3 region has 12 residues. Unmatched junction bases numbered 1, after V lost 6 bases and J lost 2 bases. In germline, CDR1 is MNHNS, CDR2 SASEGT. The CDR3 nucleotides read TGTGCCAGCAGGACAGGGACCTACGAGCAGTACTTC. Residues: CASRTGTYEQYF.